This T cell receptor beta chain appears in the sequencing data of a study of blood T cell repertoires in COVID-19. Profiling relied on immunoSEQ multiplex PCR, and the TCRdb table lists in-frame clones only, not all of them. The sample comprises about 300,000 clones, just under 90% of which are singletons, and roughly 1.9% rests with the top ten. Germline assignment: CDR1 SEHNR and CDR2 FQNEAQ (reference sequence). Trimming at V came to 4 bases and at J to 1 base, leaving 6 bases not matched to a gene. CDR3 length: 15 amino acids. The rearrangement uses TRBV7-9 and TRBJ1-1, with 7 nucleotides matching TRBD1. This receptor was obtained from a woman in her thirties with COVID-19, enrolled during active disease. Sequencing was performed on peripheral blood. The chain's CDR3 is CASSSATGANTEAFF. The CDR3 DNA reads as TGTGCCAGCAGCTCAGCTACAGGGGCGAACACTGAAGCTTTCTTT.